This TCR beta chain was observed in a study of cytomegalovirus exposure and HLA in healthy donors. Vbeta (60) and Jbeta (13) primers were used in the PCR. Generated by immunoSEQ multiplex PCR, the TCRdb table keeps only in-frame clones and is missing some. Of about 170,000 clones in the sample, 65% to 85% are singletons; the top ten hold around 4.3%. General study points: Only CMV serostatus was available as immune exposure information.

This CDR3 contains 15 residues. From germline, CDR1 is SGHTA and CDR2 FQGTGA. Trimming left V 3 bases short and J 0 bases short, with 11 bases between. In regard to this clone: Antigen unknown.

V gene TRBV7-3 combines with J gene TRBJ1-2; no clear D. The TCR sequence derives from a woman aged 45-65 years in good health and CMV-seropositive. The sequenced sample consisted of PBMCs. This chain's CDR3 is CASSFLIGANYGYTF. CDR3 in DNA: TGTGCCAGCAGCTTTCTCATAGGAGCTAACTATGGCTACACCTTC.